Shown below are 20 T cell receptor beta chains from a single sample sequenced in a study of OX40 agonist ivuxolimab in advanced cancers. Some clones are missing from TCRdb's copy, which holds only in-frame ones; the method was immunoSEQ multiplex PCR. Of some 64,000 clones listed, approximately 90% are singletons. The sample was CD4+ or CD8+ T cells sorted from blood, taken in a trial of the OX40 agonist ivuxolimab. All receptors derive from an adult with an advanced solid tumor such as melanoma, head and neck, liver or kidney cancer.

CDR3 coding DNA: TGTGCCAGTAGTATTTCTCCGGGACCTTACGAGCAGTACTTC. Protein product: CASSISPGPYEQYF. This chain links TRBV19 with TRBJ2-7; either TRBD1 or TRBD2 may fit D (5 bases each). Germline CDR1 and CDR2: LNHDA and SQIVND (reference sequence). The CDR3 is 14 amino acids. V was pared by 3 bases and J by 4 bases, with 13 bases between.

The chain is built from TRBV19 and TRBJ1-5; D remains unclear. This CDR3 region has 14 residues. The ends were cut back, 1 base at V and 3 bases at J, with 7 bases in the middle. The germline gives CDR1 LNHDA, CDR2 SQIVND (reference sequence). The CDR3 protein is CASSIVELNQPQHF. The CDR3 coding sequence is TGTGCCAGTAGTATAGTCGAACTCAATCAGCCCCAGCATTTT.

The CDR3 nucleotides are TGTGCCAGTACCGGGGGGGTTATTGGCTACACCTTC. Translating gives CASTGGVIGYTF. The V gene is TRBV19, the J gene TRBJ1-2, with D maybe TRBD1 (5 bases). Germline values: CDR1 LNHDA, CDR2 SQIVND (reference sequence). This CDR3 has 12 amino acids. V was cut by 7 bases and J by 7 bases, with 13 bases left in between.

V and J are TRBV29-1 and TRBJ2-3, with TRBD2 identical over 10 bases. This CDR3 comprises 14 residues. V lost 4 bases to trimming and J lost 1 base; unmatched junction nucleotides: 2. The germline V gene has CDR1 SQVTM and CDR2 ANQGSEA. This chain's CDR3 is CSVGGLAGTDTQYF. The CDR3 DNA follows: TGCAGCGTTGGAGGACTAGCGGGCACAGATACGCAGTATTTT.

V is TRBV7-8 and J is TRBJ1-1, with TRBD1 as a possible D gene (6 bases). Trimming cost V 3 bases and J 0 bases, with 8 bases left between them. From germline, CDR1 is SGHVS and CDR2 FQNEAQ. The CDR3 totals 14 residues. The CDR3 reads CASSFGQMNTEAFF. Here the CDR3 DNA reads TGTGCCAGCAGCTTCGGACAGATGAACACTGAAGCTTTCTTT.

The V call is TRBV6-6, the J call TRBJ1-1; 8 nucleotides align to TRBD1. Per the germline V gene, CDR1 is MNHNY and CDR2 is SVGAGI (reference sequence). Trimming cost V 5 bases and J 5 bases; bases outside gene matches: 1. The CDR3 is made up of 12 amino acids. The CDR3 protein is CASSTGGTEAFF. CDR3 DNA: TGTGCCAGCAGTACAGGGGGAACTGAAGCTTTCTTT.

The chain combines TRBV27 with TRBJ1-1; possibly TRBD1 for D (5 bases). CDR3 length equals 15 residues. The V gene's germline CDR1 is MNHEY and CDR2 SMNVEV (reference sequence). V was trimmed by 10 bases and J by 0 bases, leaving 18 bases between them. The chain's CDR3 is CATHSTGGMNTEAFF. CDR3 coding DNA: TGTGCCACCCATTCCACGGGGGGTATGAACACTGAAGCTTTCTTT.

This chain connects TRBV5-1 to TRBJ2-1, with D perhaps being TRBD1 or TRBD2 (5 bases each). Germline V gene lookup returns CDR1 SGHRS and CDR2 YFSETQ. There are 13 residues in the CDR3. Trimming took 0 bases from V and 8 from J, leaving 9 bases between them. The CDR3 DNA reads as TGCGCCAGCAGCTTGGGTCTGGGGGATGAGCAGTTCTTC. Translated: CASSLGLGDEQFF.

This sequence joins TRBV15 and TRBJ1-1; TRBD1 matches at 7 bases. Germline CDR1 and CDR2: LNHNV and YYDKDF (reference sequence). Trimming cost V 5 bases and J 4 bases; bases outside gene matches: 7. The CDR3 is made up of 14 amino acids. CDR3 amino acids: CATSPGQFLTEAFF. The CDR3 nucleotides are TGTGCCACCAGCCCGGGACAGTTCCTCACTGAAGCTTTCTTT.

The chain combines TRBV29-1 with TRBJ2-7; TRBD1 matches at 7 bases. The length of the CDR3 is 11 residues. Germline V gene lookup returns CDR1 SQVTM and CDR2 ANQGSEA. With V trimmed by 8 bases and J by 3 bases, 4 bases remained unmatched. CDR3 bases: TGCAGCTCCCGGGACAGCTACGAGCAGTACTTC. Amino acid sequence: CSSRDSYEQYF.

The chain is built from TRBV5-1 and TRBJ1-2; D unresolved. Germline lookup yields CDR1 SGHRS and CDR2 YFSETQ. CDR3 size: 14 residues. V shed 2 bases and J shed 4 bases, with 12 bases lying between them. The CDR3 nucleotides are TGCGCCAGCAGCTTCCTGGAGAACAGCTATGGCTACACCTTC. Translation gives CASSFLENSYGYTF.

This chain uses TRBV5-4 with TRBJ2-7; D gene ambiguous. Germline V gene lookup returns CDR1 SGHNT and CDR2 YYREEE (reference sequence). This CDR3 contains 13 residues. V lost 4 bases and J lost 0, with 8 bases in between. In nucleotides, the CDR3 is TGTGCCAGCAGCCCATACAACTCCTACGAGCAGTACTTC. This codes for CASSPYNSYEQYF.

The chain has TRBV7-9 and TRBJ2-1; 12 nucleotides line up with TRBD2. Germline V gives CDR1 SEHNR, CDR2 FQNEAQ (reference sequence). V shed 5 bases and J 9 bases; nucleotides not matched to a gene: 8. CDR3 length: 15 residues. The CDR3 bases are TGTGCCAGCAGCAACCTAGCGGGGGGGCCGTCTGAGCAGTTCTTC. It is translated as CASSNLAGGPSEQFF. Looking up the rest from reference TRBV7-9 and TRBJ2-1 gives the full variable domain: DTGVSQNPRHKITKRGQNVTFRCDPISEHNRLYWYRQTLGQGPEFLTYFQNEAQLEKSRLLSDRFSAERPKGSFSTLEIQRTEQGDSAMYLCASSNLAGGPSEQFFGPGTRLTVL.

V is TRBV5-4 and J is TRBJ2-1; the match to TRBD1 covers 8 bases. Germline CDR1 is SGHNT and CDR2 is YYREEE (reference sequence). This CDR3 has 13 amino acids. The J segment lost 9 bases and the V segment lost 0 bases, leaving 2 bases of the junction unmatched. This CDR3 reads CASSLGTGTEQFF. CDR3 DNA sequence: TGTGCCAGCAGCTTGGGGACAGGGACTGAGCAGTTCTTC.

J is TRBJ2-1 and V is TRBV7-8; 7 bases align to TRBD2. Germline loops: CDR1 SGHVS, CDR2 FQNEAQ. The CDR3 covers 15 residues. After removal of 3 bases from V and 3 bases from J, the junction contained 5 bases not matched to a gene. As DNA, the CDR3 is TGTGCCAGCAGCTTGGATAGCGGGTTCTACAATGAGCAGTTCTTC. As protein: CASSLDSGFYNEQFF.

The chain carries TRBV29-1 and TRBJ1-1; D possibly corresponds to TRBD1 (6 bases). The germline V gene has CDR1 SQVTM and CDR2 ANQGSEA. V dropped 6 bases and J dropped 1 base, with 12 bases sitting between them. The CDR3 has 13 residues. Written as DNA, the CDR3 is TGCAGCGTGGCGGGACACCAGAACACTGAAGCTTTCTTT. Amino acid sequence: CSVAGHQNTEAFF.

This chain links TRBV4-2 with TRBJ1-1; weak D call: TRBD1 (6 bases). The CDR3 spans 17 residues. Germline assignment: CDR1 LGHNA and CDR2 YNFKEQ. V lost 4 bases and J 4 bases, leaving 22 bases between the germline ends. CDR3: CASSPGDSNGPGTEAFF. The DNA of the CDR3 is TGTGCCAGCAGCCCAGGGGACTCAAACGGGCCGGGCACTGAAGCTTTCTTT.

The V call is TRBV6-6, the J call TRBJ2-7, with D unresolved. CDR3 length: 13 amino acids. Germline loops: CDR1 MNHNY, CDR2 SVGAGI (reference sequence). Between the trimmed V and J ends, which lost 0 bases and 7 bases, there was a span of 10 bases. CDR3 region: CASSYSTLWEQYF. CDR3 sequence (DNA): TGTGCCAGCAGTTACTCCACTCTATGGGAGCAGTACTTC.

The rearrangement links TRBV27 to TRBJ1-1; no firm D call. Germline V gene data show CDR1 as MNHEY and CDR2 as SMNVEV (reference sequence). The V and J ends lost 4 bases and 3 bases respectively, with 12 bases between them. The CDR3 length is 14 residues. CDR3 region: CASSYRRQDTEAFF. The CDR3 DNA sequence: TGTGCCAGCAGTTATCGCAGGCAGGACACTGAAGCTTTCTTT.

The V and J genes are TRBV27 and TRBJ2-1, with TRBD2 identical over 9 bases. J gave up 10 bases and V 1 base, and 8 bases lay outside the gene matches. This CDR3 is built from 15 residues. Germline CDR1 reads MNHEY; CDR2 reads SMNVEV (reference sequence). This chain's CDR3 is CASSLFRGGAGEQFF. Here the CDR3 DNA reads TGTGCCAGCAGTTTATTTCGCGGGGGGGCTGGGGAGCAGTTCTTC.